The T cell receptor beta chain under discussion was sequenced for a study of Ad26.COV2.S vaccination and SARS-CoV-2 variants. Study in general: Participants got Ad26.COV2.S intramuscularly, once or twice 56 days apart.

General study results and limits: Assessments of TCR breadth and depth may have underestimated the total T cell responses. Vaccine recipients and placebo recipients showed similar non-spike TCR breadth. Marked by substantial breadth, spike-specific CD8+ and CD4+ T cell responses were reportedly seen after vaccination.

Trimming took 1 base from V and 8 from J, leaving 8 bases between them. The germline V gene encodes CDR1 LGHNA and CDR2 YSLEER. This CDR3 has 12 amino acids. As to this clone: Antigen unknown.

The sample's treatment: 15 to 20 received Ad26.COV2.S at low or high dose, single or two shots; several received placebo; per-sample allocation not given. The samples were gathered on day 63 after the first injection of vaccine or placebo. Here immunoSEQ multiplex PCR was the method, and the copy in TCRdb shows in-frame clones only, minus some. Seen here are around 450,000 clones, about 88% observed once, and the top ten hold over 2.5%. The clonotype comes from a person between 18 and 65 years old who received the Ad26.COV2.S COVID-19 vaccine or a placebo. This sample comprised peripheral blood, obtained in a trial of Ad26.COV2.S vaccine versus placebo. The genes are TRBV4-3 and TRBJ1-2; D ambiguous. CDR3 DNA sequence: TGCGCCAGCAGCCAAGGTCGAGGCGGCTACACCTTC. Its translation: CASSQGRGGYTF.